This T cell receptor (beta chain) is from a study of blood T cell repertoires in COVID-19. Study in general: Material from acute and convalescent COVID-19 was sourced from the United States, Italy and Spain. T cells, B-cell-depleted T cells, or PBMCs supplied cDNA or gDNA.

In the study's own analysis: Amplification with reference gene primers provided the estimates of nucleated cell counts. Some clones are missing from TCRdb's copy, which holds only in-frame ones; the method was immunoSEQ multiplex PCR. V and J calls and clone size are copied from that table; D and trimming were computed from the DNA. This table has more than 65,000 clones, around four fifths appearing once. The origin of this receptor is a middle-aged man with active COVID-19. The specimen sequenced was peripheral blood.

The CDR3 DNA follows: TGCGCCAGCAGCCAGGTGGGACAGGGGGCGGTTGAAGCTTTCTTT. Its protein product is CASSQVGQGAVEAFF. The rearrangement uses TRBV4-1 and TRBJ1-1; 12 bases are a match to TRBD1. J gave up 7 bases and V 3 bases, and 6 bases lay outside the gene matches. The germline gives CDR1 MGHRA, CDR2 YSYEKL. This CDR3 comprises 15 residues.